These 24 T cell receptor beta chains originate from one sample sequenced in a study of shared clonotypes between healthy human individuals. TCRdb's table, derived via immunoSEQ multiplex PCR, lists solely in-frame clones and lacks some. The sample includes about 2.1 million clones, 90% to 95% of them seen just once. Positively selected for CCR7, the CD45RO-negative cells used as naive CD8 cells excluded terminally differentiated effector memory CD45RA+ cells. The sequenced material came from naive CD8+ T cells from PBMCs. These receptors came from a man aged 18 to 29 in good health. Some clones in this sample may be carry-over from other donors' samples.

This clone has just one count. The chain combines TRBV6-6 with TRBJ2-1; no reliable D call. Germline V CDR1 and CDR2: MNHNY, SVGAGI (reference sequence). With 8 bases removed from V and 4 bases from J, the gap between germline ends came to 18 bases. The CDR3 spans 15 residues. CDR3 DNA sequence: TGTGCCAGCCGTAATCCGGACGACTTATACAATGAGCAGTTCTTC. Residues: CASRNPDDLYNEQFF.

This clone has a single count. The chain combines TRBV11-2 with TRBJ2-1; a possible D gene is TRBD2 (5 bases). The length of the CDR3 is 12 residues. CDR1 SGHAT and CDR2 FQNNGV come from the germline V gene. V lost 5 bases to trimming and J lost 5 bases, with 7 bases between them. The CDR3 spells CASSTGNNEQFF. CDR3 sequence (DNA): TGTGCCAGCAGCACGGGGAACAATGAGCAGTTCTTC.

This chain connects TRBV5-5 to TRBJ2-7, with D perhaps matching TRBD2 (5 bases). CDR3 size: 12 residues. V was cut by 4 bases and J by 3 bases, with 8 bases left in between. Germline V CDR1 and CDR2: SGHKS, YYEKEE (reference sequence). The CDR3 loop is CASSTLDYEQYF. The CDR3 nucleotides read TGTGCCAGCAGCACACTAGACTACGAGCAGTACTTC.

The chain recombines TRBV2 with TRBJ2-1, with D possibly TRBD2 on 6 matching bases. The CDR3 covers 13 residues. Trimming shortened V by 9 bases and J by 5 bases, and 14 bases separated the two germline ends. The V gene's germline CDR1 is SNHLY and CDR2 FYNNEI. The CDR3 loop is CARIGASDNEQFF. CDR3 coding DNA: TGTGCCAGGATTGGGGCTAGCGACAATGAGCAGTTCTTC.

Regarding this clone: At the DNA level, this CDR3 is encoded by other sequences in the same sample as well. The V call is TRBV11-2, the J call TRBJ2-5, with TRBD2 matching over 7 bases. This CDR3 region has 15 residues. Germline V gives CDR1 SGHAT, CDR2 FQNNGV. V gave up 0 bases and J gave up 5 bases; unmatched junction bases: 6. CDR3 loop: CASSLEAGVGETQYF. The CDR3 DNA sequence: TGTGCCAGCAGCTTAGAGGCGGGAGTGGGGGAGACCCAGTACTTC.

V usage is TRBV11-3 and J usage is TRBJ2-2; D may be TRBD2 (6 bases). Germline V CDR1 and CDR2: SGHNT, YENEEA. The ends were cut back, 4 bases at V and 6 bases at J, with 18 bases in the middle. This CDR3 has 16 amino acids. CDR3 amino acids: CASSSRRGVESGELFF. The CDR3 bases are TGTGCCAGCAGCTCGCGGAGGGGAGTCGAATCCGGGGAGCTGTTTTTT.

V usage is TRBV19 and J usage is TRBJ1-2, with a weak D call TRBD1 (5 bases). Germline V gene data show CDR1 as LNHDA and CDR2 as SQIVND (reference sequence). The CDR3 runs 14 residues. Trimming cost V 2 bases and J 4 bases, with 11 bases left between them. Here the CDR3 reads CASSIKGIIYGYTF. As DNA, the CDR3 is TGTGCCAGTAGTATAAAGGGGATTATCTATGGCTACACCTTC.

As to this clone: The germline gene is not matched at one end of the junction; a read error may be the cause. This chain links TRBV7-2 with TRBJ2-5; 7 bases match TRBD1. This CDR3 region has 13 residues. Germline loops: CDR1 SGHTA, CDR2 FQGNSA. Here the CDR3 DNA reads TGTGCCAGCAGCACTCGACAGGGCGGGCCGGGGCACTTC. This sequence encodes CASSTRQGGPGHF.

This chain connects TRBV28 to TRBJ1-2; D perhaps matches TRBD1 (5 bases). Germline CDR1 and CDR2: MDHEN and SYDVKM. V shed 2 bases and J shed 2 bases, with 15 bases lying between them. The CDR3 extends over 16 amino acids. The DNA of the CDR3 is TGTGCCAGCAGTTTACTTCGGGGGTCAACCAACTATGGCTACACCTTC. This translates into CASSLLRGSTNYGYTF.

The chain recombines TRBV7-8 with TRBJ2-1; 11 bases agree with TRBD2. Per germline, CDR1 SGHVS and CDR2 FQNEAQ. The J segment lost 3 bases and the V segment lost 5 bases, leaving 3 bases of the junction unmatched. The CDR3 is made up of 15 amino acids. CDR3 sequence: CASSHTSGSYNEQFF. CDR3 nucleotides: TGTGCCAGCAGCCATACTAGCGGGAGCTACAATGAGCAGTTCTTC.

CDR3 DNA: TGTGCCAGCAGCGTGCCCCTAGCGGGAGGGTGGGCAGATACGCAGTATTTT. This translates into CASSVPLAGGWADTQYF. The J gene is TRBJ2-3, the V gene TRBV9, with TRBD2 matching 12 bases. The V gene end was trimmed by 2 bases and the J gene end by 4 bases; junction bases not matched to a gene: 8. The CDR3 length is 17 residues. Germline CDR1 reads SGDLS; CDR2 reads YYNGEE. The complete variable domain, with remaining parts taken from reference TRBV9 and TRBJ2-3, reads DSGVTQTPKHLITATGQRVTLRCSPRSGDLSVYWYQQSLDQGLQFLIQYYNGEERAKGNILERFSAQQFPDLHSELNLSSLELGDSALYFCASSVPLAGGWADTQYFGPGTRLTVL.

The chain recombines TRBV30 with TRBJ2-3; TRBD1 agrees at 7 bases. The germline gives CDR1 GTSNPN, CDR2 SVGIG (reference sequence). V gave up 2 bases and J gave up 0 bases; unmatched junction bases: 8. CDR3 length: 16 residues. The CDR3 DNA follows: TGTGCCTGGAGTTTAGTGACAGGGCCTAGCACAGATACGCAGTATTTT. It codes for CAWSLVTGPSTDTQYF.

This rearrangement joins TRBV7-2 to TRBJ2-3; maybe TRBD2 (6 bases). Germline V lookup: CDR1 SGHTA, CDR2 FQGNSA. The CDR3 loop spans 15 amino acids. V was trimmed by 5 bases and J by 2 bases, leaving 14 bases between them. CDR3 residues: CASSRGGGTTDTQYF. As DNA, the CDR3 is TGTGCCAGCAGCCGGGGTGGGGGGACCACAGATACGCAGTATTTT.

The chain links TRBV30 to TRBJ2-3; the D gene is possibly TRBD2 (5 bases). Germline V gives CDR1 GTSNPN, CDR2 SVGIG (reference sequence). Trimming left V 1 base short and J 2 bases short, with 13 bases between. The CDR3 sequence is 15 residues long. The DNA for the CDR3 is TGTGCCTGGAGTGCTGGACTGGTCAACACAGATACGCAGTATTTT. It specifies CAWSAGLVNTDTQYF.

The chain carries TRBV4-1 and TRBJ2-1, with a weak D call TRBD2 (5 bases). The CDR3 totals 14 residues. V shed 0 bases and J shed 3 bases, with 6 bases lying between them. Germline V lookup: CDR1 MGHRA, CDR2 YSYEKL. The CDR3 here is CASSQEAGYNEQFF. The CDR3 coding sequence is TGCGCCAGCAGCCAAGAGGCGGGCTACAATGAGCAGTTCTTC.

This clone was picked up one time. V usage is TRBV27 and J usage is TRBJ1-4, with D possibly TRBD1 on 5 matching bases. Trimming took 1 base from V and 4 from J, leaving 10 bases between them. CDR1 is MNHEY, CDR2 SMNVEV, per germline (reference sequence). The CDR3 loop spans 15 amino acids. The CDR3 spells CASSLYQGFNEKLFF. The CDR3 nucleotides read TGTGCCAGCAGTTTATACCAGGGCTTTAATGAAAAACTGTTTTTT.

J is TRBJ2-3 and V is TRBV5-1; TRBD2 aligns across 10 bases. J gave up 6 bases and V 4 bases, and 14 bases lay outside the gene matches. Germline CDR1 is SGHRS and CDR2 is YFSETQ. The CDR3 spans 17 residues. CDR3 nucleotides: TGCGCCAGCAGCGCCCCGGGCCTAGCGGGAGATCGGGATACGCAGTATTTT. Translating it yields CASSAPGLAGDRDTQYF. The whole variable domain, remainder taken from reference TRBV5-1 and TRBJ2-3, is KAGVTQTPRYLIKTRGQQVTLSCSPISGHRSVSWYQQTPGQGLQFLFEYFSETQRNKGNFPGRFSGRQFSNSRSEMNVSTLELGDSALYLCASSAPGLAGDRDTQYFGPGTRLTVL.

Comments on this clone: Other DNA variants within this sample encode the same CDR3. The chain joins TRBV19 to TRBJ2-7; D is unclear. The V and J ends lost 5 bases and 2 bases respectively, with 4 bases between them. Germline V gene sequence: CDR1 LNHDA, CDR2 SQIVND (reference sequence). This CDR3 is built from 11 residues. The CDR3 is CASSGTYEQYF. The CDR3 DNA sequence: TGTGCCAGTAGTGGAACCTACGAGCAGTACTTC.

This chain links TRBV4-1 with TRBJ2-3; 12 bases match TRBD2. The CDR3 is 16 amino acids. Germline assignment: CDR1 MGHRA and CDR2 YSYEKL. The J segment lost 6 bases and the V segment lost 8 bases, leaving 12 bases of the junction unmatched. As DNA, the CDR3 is TGCGCCAGCCTCCCGGAGCTAGCGGGAGGGGAGGATACGCAGTATTTT. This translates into CASLPELAGGEDTQYF.

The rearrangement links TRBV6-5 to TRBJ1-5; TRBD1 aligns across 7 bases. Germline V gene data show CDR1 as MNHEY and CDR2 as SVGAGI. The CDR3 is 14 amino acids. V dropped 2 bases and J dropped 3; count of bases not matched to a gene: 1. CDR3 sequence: CASSYDRANQPQHF. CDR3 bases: TGTGCCAGCAGTTACGACAGGGCCAATCAGCCCCAGCATTTT.

The CDR3 sequence is CASSQRDPGTGTLPNYGYTF. CDR3 sequence (DNA): TGTGCCAGCAGTCAGCGAGACCCCGGGACAGGGACCCTTCCTAACTATGGCTACACCTTC. The chain is built from TRBV27 and TRBJ1-2, with 9 bases fitting TRBD1. The ends lost 5 bases at V and 0 bases at J; junction bases unmatched: 19. Germline V CDR1 and CDR2: MNHEY, SMNVEV (reference sequence). This CDR3 region has 20 residues.

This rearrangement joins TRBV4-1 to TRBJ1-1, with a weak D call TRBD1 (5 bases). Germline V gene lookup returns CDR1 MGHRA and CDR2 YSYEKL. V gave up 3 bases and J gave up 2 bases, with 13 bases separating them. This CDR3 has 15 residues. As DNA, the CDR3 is TGCGCCAGCAGCCATAAGGGGTTAGGTAACACTGAAGCTTTCTTT. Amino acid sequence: CASSHKGLGNTEAFF.

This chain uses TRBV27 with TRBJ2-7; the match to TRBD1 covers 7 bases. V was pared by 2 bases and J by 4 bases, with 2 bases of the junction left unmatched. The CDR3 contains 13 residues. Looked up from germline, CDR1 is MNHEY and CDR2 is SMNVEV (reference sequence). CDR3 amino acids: CASSLVGQYEQYF. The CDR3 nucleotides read TGTGCCAGCAGTTTAGTGGGACAGTACGAGCAGTACTTC.

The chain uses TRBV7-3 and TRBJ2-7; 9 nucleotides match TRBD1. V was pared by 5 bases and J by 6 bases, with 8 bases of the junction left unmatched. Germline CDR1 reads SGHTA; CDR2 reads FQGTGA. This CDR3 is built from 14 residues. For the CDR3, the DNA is TGTGCCAGCAGCGCAACAGGGGGCCGGGGCGAGCAGTACTTC. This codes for CASSATGGRGEQYF.